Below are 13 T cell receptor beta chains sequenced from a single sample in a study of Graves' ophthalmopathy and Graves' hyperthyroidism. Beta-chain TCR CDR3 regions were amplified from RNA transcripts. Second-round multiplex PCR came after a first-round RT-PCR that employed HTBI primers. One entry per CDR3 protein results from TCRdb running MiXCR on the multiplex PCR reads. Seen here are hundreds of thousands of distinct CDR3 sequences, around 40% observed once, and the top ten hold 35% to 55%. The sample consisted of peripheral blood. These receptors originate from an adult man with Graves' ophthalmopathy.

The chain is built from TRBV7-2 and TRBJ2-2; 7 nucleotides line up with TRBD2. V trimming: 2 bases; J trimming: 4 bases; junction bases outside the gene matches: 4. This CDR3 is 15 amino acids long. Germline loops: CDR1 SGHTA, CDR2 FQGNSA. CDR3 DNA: TGTGCCAGCAGCTTAAAAACGGGAGGCACCGGGGAGCTGTTTTTT. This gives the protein CASSLKTGGTGELFF.

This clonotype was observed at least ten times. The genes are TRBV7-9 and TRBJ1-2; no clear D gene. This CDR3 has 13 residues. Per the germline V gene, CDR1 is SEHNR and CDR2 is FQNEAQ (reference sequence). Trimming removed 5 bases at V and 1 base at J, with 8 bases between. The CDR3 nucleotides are TGTGCCAGCAGCCTCCAGGTTAACTATGGCTACACCTTC. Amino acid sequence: CASSLQVNYGYTF.

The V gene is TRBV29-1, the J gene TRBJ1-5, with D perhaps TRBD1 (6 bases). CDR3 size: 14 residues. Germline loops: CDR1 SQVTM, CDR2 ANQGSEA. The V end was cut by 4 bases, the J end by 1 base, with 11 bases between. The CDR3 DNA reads TGCAGCGTTGTGGGGGCGGAAAGCAATCAGCCCCAGCATTTT. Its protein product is CSVVGAESNQPQHF.

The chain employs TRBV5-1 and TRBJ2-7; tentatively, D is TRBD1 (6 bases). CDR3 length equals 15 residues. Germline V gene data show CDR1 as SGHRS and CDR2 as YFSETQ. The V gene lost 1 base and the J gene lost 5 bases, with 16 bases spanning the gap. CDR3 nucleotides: TGCGCCAGCAGCTTGCCCGCAGGGGCTAACCACGAGCAGTACTTC. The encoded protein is CASSLPAGANHEQYF.

The CDR3 spells CASSLIAGELGYTF. DNA of the CDR3: TGTGCCAGCAGCTTAATAGCCGGGGAGCTTGGCTACACCTTC. The J gene is TRBJ1-2, the V gene TRBV7-3; D call uncertain. Germline assignment: CDR1 SGHTA and CDR2 FQGTGA. V was shortened by 1 base and J by 7 bases, with 13 bases between the two germline ends. This CDR3 is built from 14 residues.

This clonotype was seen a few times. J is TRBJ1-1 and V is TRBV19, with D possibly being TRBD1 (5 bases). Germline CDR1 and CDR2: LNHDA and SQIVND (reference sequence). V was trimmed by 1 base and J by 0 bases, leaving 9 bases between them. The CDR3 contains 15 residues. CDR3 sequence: CASSIGTSMNTEAFF. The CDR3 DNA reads TGTGCCAGTAGTATAGGGACATCCATGAACACTGAAGCTTTCTTT.

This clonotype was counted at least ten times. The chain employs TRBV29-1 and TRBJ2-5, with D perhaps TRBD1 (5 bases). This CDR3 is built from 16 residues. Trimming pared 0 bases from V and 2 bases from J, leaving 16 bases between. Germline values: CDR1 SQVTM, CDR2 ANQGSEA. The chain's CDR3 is CSVEDPRVWGQETQYF. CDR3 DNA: TGCAGCGTTGAAGATCCCAGGGTGTGGGGTCAAGAGACCCAGTACTTC.

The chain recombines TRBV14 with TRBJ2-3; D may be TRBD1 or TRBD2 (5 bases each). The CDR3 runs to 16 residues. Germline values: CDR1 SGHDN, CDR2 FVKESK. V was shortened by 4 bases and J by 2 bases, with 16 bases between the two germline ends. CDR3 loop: CASSPGTAKFTDTQYF. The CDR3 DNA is TGTGCCAGCAGCCCCGGGACGGCCAAATTCACAGATACGCAGTATTTT.

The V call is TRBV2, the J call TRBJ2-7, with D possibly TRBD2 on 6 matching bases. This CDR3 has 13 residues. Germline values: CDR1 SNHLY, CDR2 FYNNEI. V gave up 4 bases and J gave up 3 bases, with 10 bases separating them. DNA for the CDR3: TGTGCCAGCAGTGCTCGGGACTTCTACGAGCAGTACTTC. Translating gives CASSARDFYEQYF. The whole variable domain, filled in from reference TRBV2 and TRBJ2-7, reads EPEVTQTPSHQVTQMGQEVILRCVPISNHLYFYWYRQILGQKVEFLVSFYNNEISEKSEIFDDQFSVERPDGSNFTLKIRSTKLEDSAMYFCASSARDFYEQYFGPGTRLTVT.

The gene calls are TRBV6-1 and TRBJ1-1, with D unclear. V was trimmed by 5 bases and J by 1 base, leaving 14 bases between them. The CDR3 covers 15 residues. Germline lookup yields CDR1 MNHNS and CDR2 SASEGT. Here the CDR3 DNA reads TGTGCCAGCAGTTGGCCCGGTGGGCAGAACACTGAAGCTTTCTTT. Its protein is CASSWPGGQNTEAFF.

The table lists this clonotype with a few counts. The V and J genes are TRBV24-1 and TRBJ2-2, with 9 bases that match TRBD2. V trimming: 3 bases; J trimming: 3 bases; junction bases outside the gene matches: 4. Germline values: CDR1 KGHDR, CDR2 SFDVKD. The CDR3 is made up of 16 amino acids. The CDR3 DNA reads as TGTGCCACCAGTGATCTTAGCGGGGGTGACACCGGGGAGCTGTTTTTT. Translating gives CATSDLSGGDTGELFF.

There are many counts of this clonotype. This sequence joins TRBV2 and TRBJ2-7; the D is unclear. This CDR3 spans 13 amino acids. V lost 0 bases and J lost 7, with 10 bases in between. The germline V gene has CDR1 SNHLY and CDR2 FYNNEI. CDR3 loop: CASSEALRGEQYF. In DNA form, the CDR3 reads TGTGCCAGCAGTGAAGCGCTTAGAGGAGAGCAGTACTTC.

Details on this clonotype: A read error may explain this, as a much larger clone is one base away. The CDR3 DNA follows: TGTGCCAGCAGCTTATGGAGAGGGCAGGGGTATGGCCACACCTTC. It yields the protein CASSLWRGQGYGHTF. V gene TRBV5-6 combines with J gene TRBJ1-2; TRBD1 might be the D (6 bases). The CDR3 runs to 15 residues. Germline CDR1 reads SGHDT; CDR2 reads YYEEEE. Together with reference TRBV5-6 and TRBJ1-2, the CDR3 gives the full variable domain: DAGVTQSPTHLIKTRGQQVTLRCSPKSGHDTVSWYQQALGQGPQFIFQYYEEEERQRGNFPDRFSGHQFPNYSSELNVNALLLGDSALYLCASSLWRGQGYGHTFGSGTRLTVV.